This TCR beta chain came from a study of cytomegalovirus exposure and HLA in healthy donors. The PCR ran on 60 Vbeta and 13 Jbeta primers. Method: immunoSEQ multiplex PCR; TCRdb's copy keeps in-frame clones and lacks some. The sample has about 140,000 clones, roughly 80% seen once; the top ten hold 8.8%. CDR3 length: 15 amino acids. Trimming removed 0 bases from V and 8 bases from J, with 11 bases in between. Germline V gene lookup returns CDR1 MGHRA and CDR2 YSYEKL. The sequence came from a woman in her forties or fifties in good health and CMV-seropositive. The chain has TRBV4-1 and TRBJ1-6; D gene ambiguous. The sample consisted of PBMCs. Here the CDR3 reads CASSQDPRAYSPLHF. The CDR3 DNA is TGCGCCAGCAGCCAAGACCCGCGGGCATATTCACCCCTCCACTTT.